What follows is one TCR beta chain and its context. V was cut by 1 base and J by 2 bases, with 10 bases left in between. This CDR3 contains 15 residues. Germline V gene data show CDR1 as SGHTA and CDR2 as FQGNSA. This record belongs to a study of blood T cell repertoires in COVID-19. Whole-study context: There were acute and convalescent COVID-19 samples, and they came from the United States, Italy and Spain. Sources were T cells, B-cell-depleted T cells, or PBMCs; the material itself was cDNA or gDNA.

Measured with immunoSEQ multiplex PCR; TCRdb has only the in-frame clones, and not every one. This sample has about 220,000 clones, with more than 75% found just once. Patients in Seattle were enrolled during active infection, then followed longitudinally. The sequence was collected from a woman in her seventies with COVID-19, enrolled during active disease. J is TRBJ2-3 and V is TRBV7-2; D might be TRBD1 (5 bases). The sample taken for sequencing was peripheral blood. The CDR3 coding sequence is TGTGCCAGCAGCTTAGGGGGCGCGACCACAGATACGCAGTATTTT. Encoded protein: CASSLGGATTDTQYF.